The 27 T cell receptor beta chains below were found in one sample sequenced in a study of T cell responses to AZD1222 COVID-19 vaccine. Clones were sequenced by immunoSEQ multiplex PCR, and TCRdb holds only the in-frame ones, with some missing. The profile covers 100,000 to 150,000 clones, with over 70% appearing a single time and roughly 5.4% taken by the ten largest. Sample: peripheral blood, taken on day 0 of AZD1222 vaccination. These TCRs come from an adult in good health.

The gene calls are TRBV24-1 and TRBJ1-5; tentative D call: TRBD1 (6 bases). V was trimmed by 9 bases and J by 4 bases, leaving 12 bases between them. Germline V gene sequence: CDR1 KGHDR, CDR2 SFDVKD. The CDR3 loop spans 13 amino acids. The CDR3: CATAGHLNQPQHF. CDR3 sequence (DNA): TGTGCCACCGCGGGACACCTTAATCAGCCCCAGCATTTT.

V gene TRBV5-1 combines with J gene TRBJ1-5; no definite D call. Germline loops: CDR1 SGHRS, CDR2 YFSETQ. The CDR3 length is 14 residues. The V gene lost 0 bases and the J gene lost 3 bases, with 7 bases spanning the gap. The CDR3, as DNA: TGCGCCAGCAGCTTGGCCGGCACCAATCAGCCCCAGCATTTT. Its protein is CASSLAGTNQPQHF.

J is TRBJ2-1 and V is TRBV6-5; TRBD2 matches at 7 bases. The CDR3 covers 15 residues. Trimming cost V 7 bases and J 5 bases; bases outside gene matches: 11. Germline V lookup: CDR1 MNHEY, CDR2 SVGAGI. CDR3 in amino acids: CASTPPGRADNEQFF. DNA for the CDR3: TGTGCCAGCACCCCCCCGGGGAGGGCAGACAATGAGCAGTTCTTC.

The chain combines TRBV29-1 with TRBJ1-3; D is unclear. Germline assignment: CDR1 SQVTM and CDR2 ANQGSEA. The V end was cut by 2 bases, the J end by 4 bases, with 6 bases between. The CDR3 is 12 residues long. As DNA, the CDR3 is TGCAGCGTTGAAATGTGGGGAAACACCATATATTTT. Its protein product is CSVEMWGNTIYF. Together with reference TRBV29-1 and TRBJ1-3, the CDR3 gives the full variable domain: SAVISQKPSRDICQRGTSLTIQCQVDSQVTMMFWYRQQPGQSLTLIATANQGSEATYESGFVIDKFPISRPNLTFSTLTVSNMSPEDSSIYLCSVEMWGNTIYFGEGSWLTVV.

The chain combines TRBV30 with TRBJ1-2; D uncertain. Deletions cut 0 bases from V and 2 bases from J, with 7 bases between. This CDR3 has 13 residues. From germline, CDR1 is GTSNPN and CDR2 SVGIG (reference sequence). Here the CDR3 DNA reads TGTGCCTGGAGTGTATCCCCGAACTATGGCTACACCTTC. Its protein is CAWSVSPNYGYTF.

Concerning this clone: An end of the junction does not agree with germline; a read error may underlie this. The sample has other DNA sequences that encode this CDR3 too. The V and J genes are TRBV4-2 and TRBJ2-2, with TRBD2 matching 8 bases. CDR1 is LGHNA, CDR2 YNFKEQ, per germline. The CDR3 is 16 residues long. The CDR3 nucleotides are TGTGCCCGCAGCCAAGACCGGGGGGGGTTGGCCGGGGAGCTGTTTTTT. Encoded protein: CARSQDRGGLAGELFF.

The chain employs TRBV27 and TRBJ1-2; the D gene is possibly TRBD1 (5 bases). The germline V and J ends were trimmed by 5 bases and 2 bases, with 9 bases remaining between them. The CDR3 has 13 amino acids. Germline CDR1 is MNHEY and CDR2 is SMNVEV (reference sequence). CDR3 in amino acids: CASSPRQNYGYTF. CDR3 DNA: TGTGCCAGCAGTCCCCGACAGAACTATGGCTACACCTTC.

V is TRBV14 and J is TRBJ1-1; D remains ambiguous. This CDR3 comprises 16 residues. Trimming left V 1 base short and J 4 bases short, with 16 bases between. CDR1 is SGHDN, CDR2 FVKESK, per germline. CDR3 bases: TGTGCCAGCAGCCAAGGGGTGGGTTCCGTGAGCACTGAAGCTTTCTTT. This sequence encodes CASSQGVGSVSTEAFF. Based on the CDR3 plus reference TRBV14 and TRBJ1-1, the full variable domain is EAGVTQFPSHSVIEKGQTVTLRCDPISGHDNLYWYRRVMGKEIKFLLHFVKESKQDESGMPNNRFLAERTGGTYSTLKVQPAELEDSGVYFCASSQGVGSVSTEAFFGQGTRLTVV.

The genes are TRBV19 and TRBJ1-6; D is ambiguous. The germline V gene encodes CDR1 LNHDA and CDR2 SQIVND (reference sequence). The CDR3 runs 13 residues. Between the trimmed V and J ends, which lost 10 bases and 6 bases, there was a span of 13 bases. Here the CDR3 reads CATSAAVNSPLHF. As DNA, the CDR3 is TGTGCCACCTCAGCCGCGGTTAATTCACCCCTCCACTTT.

This clone was seen only once. V is TRBV27 and J is TRBJ1-4, with 7 bases aligning to TRBD1. The germline V gene has CDR1 MNHEY and CDR2 SMNVEV (reference sequence). This CDR3 is built from 14 residues. With 5 bases clipped from V and 8 bases from J, the junction kept 8 bases outside the gene matches. CDR3 DNA sequence: TGTGCCAGCAGTCCCAGACAGGGCGGGGAAAAACTGTTTTTT. The encoded protein is CASSPRQGGEKLFF.

V is TRBV20-1 and J is TRBJ1-2, with D unresolved. This CDR3 has 15 amino acids. Per the germline V gene, CDR1 is DFQATT and CDR2 is SNEGSKA (reference sequence). Between the trimmed V and J ends, which lost 3 bases and 4 bases, there was a span of 18 bases. The CDR3 coding sequence is TGCAGTGCTAGTAGGTCCGGGGAGATCAGCTATGGCTACACCTTC. The encoded protein is CSASRSGEISYGYTF.

This clone was seen a single time. J is TRBJ1-2 and V is TRBV28, with 8 positions matching TRBD1. This CDR3 has 12 residues. CDR1 is MDHEN and CDR2 is SYDVKM in the germline V gene. Trimming took 6 bases from V and 4 from J; bases not matched to a gene: 1. CDR3 bases: TGTGCCAGCAGGGACAGGGCCTATGGCTACACCTTC. Translation gives CASRDRAYGYTF.

V and J are TRBV3-1 (or the pseudogene TRBV3-2) and TRBJ1-2; D is unclear. The CDR3 sequence is 12 residues long. Germline CDR1 is LGHDT and CDR2 is YNNKEL (reference sequence). Trimming pared 5 bases from V and 5 bases from J, leaving 9 bases between. The CDR3, as DNA: TGTGCCAGCAGCACCCAGAGTTATGGCTACACCTTC. This translates into CASSTQSYGYTF.

This chain joins TRBV5-4 and TRBJ1-2; D is uncertain. CDR1 and CDR2 (germline): SGHNT, YYREEE (reference sequence). V was pared by 2 bases and J by 5 bases, with 10 bases between. CDR3 length equals 13 residues. The CDR3: CASSFHGKYGYTF. CDR3 nucleotide sequence: TGTGCCAGCAGCTTCCATGGGAAATATGGCTACACCTTC.

The chain couples TRBV5-1 to TRBJ2-1; 9 bases are shared with TRBD2. The CDR3 sequence is 19 residues long. The trim removed 0 bases at V and 0 bases at J, leaving 10 bases unmatched. Germline-derived CDR1 and CDR2 are SGHRS and YFSETQ. The CDR3 here is CASSLVGASGISSYNEQFF. CDR3 DNA: TGCGCCAGCAGCTTGGTTGGGGCTAGCGGGATATCCTCCTACAATGAGCAGTTCTTC.

The V and J genes are TRBV5-4 and TRBJ1-2; unclear D gene. The CDR3 is 12 residues long. Trimming pared 9 bases from V and 4 bases from J, leaving 13 bases between. Germline lookup yields CDR1 SGHNT and CDR2 YYREEE (reference sequence). Here the CDR3 reads CATRSLFYGYTF. CDR3 nucleotide sequence: TGTGCCACCCGGAGCCTCTTCTATGGCTACACCTTC.

This chain uses TRBV6-5 with TRBJ2-1; D remains ambiguous. The CDR3 is 15 residues long. CDR1 and CDR2 from the germline V gene are MNHEY and SVGAGI. The V and J ends lost 2 bases and 9 bases respectively, with 17 bases between them. This CDR3 reads CASSYSSHLGVEQFF. CDR3 coding DNA: TGTGCCAGCAGTTACAGTAGTCACCTTGGGGTTGAGCAGTTCTTC.

This clone appeared once. The chain combines TRBV29-1 with TRBJ1-4; D perhaps matches TRBD1 (5 bases). V lost 6 bases, J lost 0 bases, and 11 bases lay in between. Germline-derived CDR1 and CDR2 are SQVTM and ANQGSEA. The CDR3 covers 14 residues. DNA of the CDR3: TGCAGCGTGGGGGTTTCCGCAACTAATGAAAAACTGTTTTTT. It is translated as CSVGVSATNEKLFF.

The rearrangement links TRBV4-1 to TRBJ1-5; 7 nucleotides match TRBD1. Germline CDR1 is MGHRA and CDR2 is YSYEKL. With 1 base clipped from V and 0 bases from J, the junction kept 6 bases outside the gene matches. The CDR3 runs to 17 residues. DNA for the CDR3: TGCGCCAGCAGCCAAGGGCGACAGGGACGTAGCAATCAGCCCCAGCATTTT. This sequence encodes CASSQGRQGRSNQPQHF.

The chain couples TRBV2 to TRBJ1-6; 9 bases are a match to TRBD1. Unmatched junction bases numbered 7, after V lost 7 bases and J lost 6 bases. CDR1 and CDR2 (germline): SNHLY, FYNNEI. This CDR3 spans 15 amino acids. CDR3 sequence reads: CASNTGGYGNSPLHF. The CDR3, as DNA: TGTGCCAGCAATACAGGGGGCTACGGTAATTCACCCCTCCACTTT.

The CDR3 spells CAWGRAANEQFF. The CDR3 DNA reads as TGTGCCTGGGGGAGGGCGGCTAATGAGCAGTTCTTC. This chain links TRBV30 with TRBJ2-1; 7 nucleotides align to TRBD2. The CDR3 totals 12 residues. CDR1 is GTSNPN and CDR2 is SVGIG in the germline V gene (reference sequence). The ends lost 5 bases at V and 7 bases at J; junction bases unmatched: 5. The whole variable domain, filled in from reference TRBV30 and TRBJ2-1, reads SQTIHQWPATLVQPVGSPLSLECTVEGTSNPNLYWYRQAAGRGLQLLFYSVGIGQISSEVPQNLSASRPQDRQFILSSKKLLLSDSGFYLCAWGRAANEQFFGPGTRLTVL.

The chain is built from TRBV5-5 and TRBJ2-7; D possibly corresponds to TRBD1 (6 bases). The germline V gene encodes CDR1 SGHKS and CDR2 YYEKEE (reference sequence). CDR3 size: 13 residues. V lost 2 bases and J 6 bases, leaving 12 bases between the germline ends. The CDR3 DNA reads as TGTGCCAGCAGCTTTGACAGGTGGGGCGAGCAGTACTTC. Translation: CASSFDRWGEQYF.

This chain connects TRBV5-4 to TRBJ2-3; D might be TRBD1 or TRBD2, each matching 6 bases. V was shortened by 5 bases and J by 0 bases, with 16 bases between the two germline ends. The CDR3 consists of 16 residues. CDR1 and CDR2 from the germline V gene are SGHNT and YYREEE (reference sequence). The CDR3 protein is CASSPLGGGSTDTQYF. As DNA, the CDR3 is TGTGCCAGCAGTCCCCTCGGGGGCGGGAGCACAGATACGCAGTATTTT.

This clone was detected once. This chain connects TRBV2 to TRBJ1-2; 10 bases map to TRBD1. CDR3 length equals 14 residues. V lost 1 base, J lost 4 bases, and 0 bases stayed unmatched. Germline lookup yields CDR1 SNHLY and CDR2 FYNNEI. The CDR3 DNA follows: TGTGCCAGCAGTGAAGGGACAGGGGGCTATGGCTACACCTTC. Translated: CASSEGTGGYGYTF.

The chain employs TRBV5-8 and TRBJ2-3, with D possibly matching TRBD2 (6 bases). Per the germline V gene, CDR1 is SGHTS and CDR2 is YDEGEE. Trimming took off 3 bases at V and 5 bases at J, with 10 bases between the two ends. This CDR3 has 13 amino acids. CDR3 DNA sequence: TGTGCCAGCAGCTATCAGGGAGGAGATACGCAGTATTTT. Its protein product is CASSYQGGDTQYF.

The V gene is TRBV5-4, the J gene TRBJ2-5, with D perhaps TRBD2 (7 bases). In germline, CDR1 is SGHNT, CDR2 YYREEE (reference sequence). CDR3 length: 14 residues. Deletions cut 2 bases from V and 5 bases from J, with 13 bases between. The CDR3 here is CASSFNRGAETQYF. Here the CDR3 DNA reads TGTGCCAGCAGCTTCAATCGGGGGGCGGAGACCCAGTACTTC.

The gene calls are TRBV6-1 and TRBJ2-7; no clear D. Germline V lookup: CDR1 MNHNS, CDR2 SASEGT. Trimming took off 3 bases at V and 7 bases at J, with 7 bases between the two ends. The CDR3 has 11 amino acids. This chain's CDR3 is CASSDPGEQYF. The CDR3 DNA reads as TGTGCCAGCAGTGACCCGGGTGAGCAGTACTTC.